The 24 T cell receptor beta chains below were found in one sample sequenced in a study of patients and donors after allogeneic stem cell transplantation. TCRdb re-derived calls from the RT-PCR reads in MiXCR, one entry per CDR3 protein. There are some 200,000 distinct CDR3 sequences in the sample; 41% occur only once, and about 33% lies in the top ten. The sequenced material came from blood, either unsorted or a sorted T cell fraction (not recorded which). The receptors here all came from a human donor who was either an allogeneic HSCT recipient or a stem cell or donor lymphocyte infusion donor (not recorded which). It is not recorded whose cells these are; they may come from a transplant donor.

The rearrangement joins TRBV10-3 to TRBJ2-1; D unclear. CDR3 length equals 14 residues. The germline V gene has CDR1 ENHRY and CDR2 SYGVKD. Trimming left V 4 bases short and J 4 bases short, with 11 bases between. The CDR3 nucleotides are TGTGCCATCAGTGGGGCAGTTAGTTACAATGAGCAGTTCTTC. It yields the protein CAISGAVSYNEQFF.

The chain joins TRBV7-8 to TRBJ1-5, with TRBD1 identical over 9 bases. The J segment lost 2 bases and the V segment lost 1 base, leaving 3 bases of the junction unmatched. Germline CDR1 is SGHVS and CDR2 is FQNEAQ. The CDR3 has 16 amino acids. The CDR3 here is CASSLGTGVGNQPQHF. The CDR3 nucleotides read TGTGCCAGCAGCTTAGGGACAGGGGTAGGCAATCAGCCCCAGCATTTT.

Only a few counts were recorded for this clonotype. The chain joins TRBV28 to TRBJ1-1; 11 bases are a match to TRBD1. The CDR3 is 17 amino acids. V shed 9 bases and J 0 bases; nucleotides not matched to a gene: 12. Per germline, CDR1 MDHEN and CDR2 SYDVKM. The chain's CDR3 is CASSLTRTGGVNTEAFF. The CDR3 DNA sequence: TGTGCCAGTTCACTGACCCGGACAGGGGGCGTGAACACTGAAGCTTTCTTT.

This clonotype was observed once. V is TRBV20-1 and J is TRBJ2-7; D is unresolved. The CDR3 runs to 15 residues. The germline V gene has CDR1 DFQATT and CDR2 SNEGSKA (reference sequence). V shed 4 bases and J shed 5 bases, with 21 bases lying between them. The CDR3 loop reads CSAIGPDPRLDEQYF. CDR3 nucleotide sequence: TGCAGTGCTATAGGGCCGGACCCCAGATTGGACGAGCAGTACTTC.

The rearrangement links TRBV12-3 or TRBV12-4 to TRBJ2-5, with 8 bases matching TRBD2. V dropped 5 bases and J dropped 0; count of bases not matched to a gene: 11. The CDR3 contains 17 residues. The CDR3 coding sequence is TGTGCCAGCAGTCTCGGTGAGACTAGCGTGTACCAAGAGACCCAGTACTTC. Translated: CASSLGETSVYQETQYF.

This clonotype was detected once. The chain couples TRBV7-3 to TRBJ2-5, with TRBD1 matching 9 bases. The CDR3 covers 15 residues. V trimming: 3 bases; J trimming: 5 bases; junction bases outside the gene matches: 7. From germline, CDR1 is SGHTA and CDR2 FQGTGA. The CDR3 DNA sequence: TGTGCCAGCAGCTTGGGGACAGGGTCTGGGGAGACCCAGTACTTC. Residues: CASSLGTGSGETQYF.

The genes are TRBV5-6 and TRBJ2-5, with 8 bases identical to TRBD2. This CDR3 spans 18 amino acids. V dropped 2 bases and J dropped 3; count of bases not matched to a gene: 15. Germline assignment: CDR1 SGHDT and CDR2 YYEEEE. Here the CDR3 DNA reads TGTGCCAGCAGCTTTAAAGTCACAAGGCGGGAGGTGAAAGAGACCCAGTACTTC. It translates to CASSFKVTRREVKETQYF.

V gene TRBV7-2 combines with J gene TRBJ1-6; D call uncertain. V was shortened by 1 base and J by 4 bases, with 8 bases between the two germline ends. The CDR3 runs to 15 residues. Germline V CDR1 and CDR2: SGHTA, FQGNSA. The chain's CDR3 is CASSLDQRYNSPLHF. DNA of the CDR3: TGTGCCAGCAGCTTAGACCAAAGATATAATTCACCCCTCCACTTT.

This clonotype was seen a handful of times. V gene TRBV4-3 combines with J gene TRBJ1-5; possibly TRBD1 for D (5 bases). The CDR3 is 15 amino acids. Trimming stripped 0 bases from V and 7 bases from J, with 13 bases between. Germline loops: CDR1 LGHNA, CDR2 YSLEER. The CDR3 reads CASSQDPGLGQPQHF. CDR3 nucleotide sequence: TGCGCCAGCAGCCAAGATCCGGGGCTAGGGCAGCCCCAGCATTTT.

This sequence joins TRBV28 and TRBJ2-2; the D gene is possibly TRBD2 (6 bases). Trimming removed 3 bases from V and 2 bases from J, with 13 bases in between. CDR3 size: 16 residues. Germline lookup yields CDR1 MDHEN and CDR2 SYDVKM. CDR3 DNA: TGTGCCAGCAGTTTTGGCGGGACTCCAAACACCGGGGAGCTGTTTTTT. Its translation is CASSFGGTPNTGELFF.

This clonotype turned up a few times. This chain links TRBV10-3 with TRBJ2-5; D is undetermined. V was shortened by 0 bases and J by 1 base, with 12 bases between the two germline ends. Germline CDR1 reads ENHRY; CDR2 reads SYGVKD. This CDR3 region has 16 residues. This CDR3 is CAISESPVGVQETQYF. CDR3 in DNA: TGTGCCATCAGTGAGTCCCCGGTAGGCGTCCAAGAGACCCAGTACTTC.

The chain uses TRBV13 and TRBJ1-2; D gene ambiguous. The germline V gene encodes CDR1 PRHDT and CDR2 FYEKMQ (reference sequence). The length of the CDR3 is 14 residues. The germline V and J ends were trimmed by 5 bases and 2 bases, with 12 bases remaining between them. CDR3 DNA sequence: TGTGCCAGCAGCACCTGGACGGAAAACTATGGCTACACCTTC. It is translated as CASSTWTENYGYTF.

The chain has TRBV7-2 and TRBJ2-3; TRBD2 matches at 11 bases. V was pared by 5 bases and J by 4 bases, with 5 bases of the junction left unmatched. Germline-derived CDR1 and CDR2 are SGHTA and FQGNSA. The CDR3 totals 15 residues. CDR3 DNA: TGTGCCAGCAGCCGGACTAGCGGGTCATCAGATACGCAGTATTTT. Its translation is CASSRTSGSSDTQYF.

This clonotype was counted between two and nine times. V gene TRBV6-5 combines with J gene TRBJ1-5; D is possibly TRBD1 (6 bases). This CDR3 spans 14 amino acids. CDR1 and CDR2 from the germline V gene are MNHEY and SVGAGI. With 10 bases removed from V and 5 bases from J, the gap between germline ends came to 18 bases. The CDR3 DNA reads as TGTGCCATTTTTGGGACACTGGAGGATCAGCCCCAGCATTTT. As protein: CAIFGTLEDQPQHF.

The chain uses TRBV7-2 and TRBJ1-1; unclear D gene. The CDR3 is 11 residues long. Per the germline V gene, CDR1 is SGHTA and CDR2 is FQGNSA. The V and J ends lost 0 bases and 11 bases respectively, with 7 bases between them. The CDR3 is CASSLAWEAFF. The CDR3 region has the DNA TGTGCCAGCAGCTTAGCGTGGGAGGCTTTCTTT. Together with reference TRBV7-2 and TRBJ1-1, the CDR3 gives the full variable domain: GAGVSQSPSNKVTEKGKDVELRCDPISGHTALYWYRQSLGQGLEFLIYFQGNSAPDKSGLPSDRFSAERTGGSVSTLTIQRTQQEDSAVYLCASSLAWEAFFGQGTRLTVV.

This chain uses TRBV28 with TRBJ2-6, with D perhaps matching TRBD1 (5 bases). Germline V gene lookup returns CDR1 MDHEN and CDR2 SYDVKM. The CDR3 length is 16 residues. Between the trimmed V and J ends, which lost 4 bases and 1 base, there was a span of 11 bases. The DNA for the CDR3 is TGTGCCAGCAGTTCCCCAGGGAAATCTGGGGCCAACGTCCTGACTTTC. It encodes CASSSPGKSGANVLTF.

The rearrangement links TRBV5-1 to TRBJ2-1, with D unresolved. The length of the CDR3 is 13 residues. CDR1 and CDR2 from the germline V gene are SGHRS and YFSETQ. V lost 4 bases and J lost 4, with 9 bases in between. The CDR3 loop reads CASSLGVYNEQFF. The CDR3 DNA follows: TGCGCCAGCAGCCTTGGCGTTTACAATGAGCAGTTCTTC.

The CDR3 sequence: CASSIGIPDYEQYF. As DNA, the CDR3 is TGTGCCAGCAGTATCGGAATCCCCGACTACGAGCAGTACTTC. The chain combines TRBV12-3 or TRBV12-4 with TRBJ2-7, with D unclear. The V gene lost 5 bases and the J gene lost 3 bases, with 14 bases spanning the gap. This CDR3 region has 14 residues.

This clonotype was counted a few times. CDR3 coding DNA: TGCGCCAGCAGCTTACTAGCGGGAGTAGGAACCGGGGAGCTGTTTTTT. It codes for CASSLLAGVGTGELFF. This chain uses TRBV5-1 with TRBJ2-2; 11 positions match TRBD2. This CDR3 spans 16 amino acids. The V gene's germline CDR1 is SGHRS and CDR2 YFSETQ. The V gene end was trimmed by 2 bases and the J gene end by 5 bases; junction bases not matched to a gene: 5.

The rearrangement links TRBV3-1 to TRBJ1-1, with D tentatively TRBD1 (5 bases). CDR1 is LGHDT and CDR2 is YNNKEL in the germline V gene (reference sequence). Deletions cut 8 bases from V and 0 bases from J, with 13 bases between. CDR3 size: 14 residues. In DNA form, the CDR3 reads TGTGCCAGCGCCGGCGGGGGGGTGAACACTGAAGCTTTCTTT. Encoded protein: CASAGGGVNTEAFF.

The chain is built from TRBV6-5 and TRBJ1-2, with D tentatively TRBD1 (5 bases). CDR1 is MNHEY and CDR2 is SVGAGI in the germline V gene. V gave up 1 base and J gave up 3 bases, with 6 bases separating them. This CDR3 is built from 13 residues. The CDR3 protein is CASSYWGDYGYTF. The CDR3 DNA follows: TGTGCCAGCAGTTACTGGGGGGACTATGGCTACACCTTC.

This clonotype was seen a few times. The chain combines TRBV7-9 with TRBJ2-2, with D perhaps being TRBD1 or TRBD2 (5 bases each). The CDR3 is made up of 18 amino acids. Germline V CDR1 and CDR2: SEHNR, FQNEAQ (reference sequence). V lost 6 bases, J lost 5 bases, and 25 bases lay in between. The DNA of the CDR3 is TGTGCCAGCAGTCCCCTCGGGGCAGTTGGTGGAAAAACCGGGGAGCTGTTTTTT. Encoded protein: CASSPLGAVGGKTGELFF.

The chain joins TRBV3-1 to TRBJ1-3; TRBD1 aligns across 8 bases. After removal of 3 bases from V and 7 bases from J, the junction contained 8 bases not matched to a gene. Germline CDR1 reads LGHDT; CDR2 reads YNNKEL (reference sequence). The CDR3 spans 15 residues. The CDR3 DNA is TGTGCCAGCAGCCATTCCGACAGGGGTTTCAACACCATATATTTT. Amino acid sequence: CASSHSDRGFNTIYF.

This clonotype was detected only a few times. This sequence joins TRBV4-2 and TRBJ1-5; 7 nucleotides match TRBD1. Germline V lookup: CDR1 LGHNA, CDR2 YNFKEQ. There are 15 residues in the CDR3. V dropped 0 bases and J dropped 5; count of bases not matched to a gene: 4. The CDR3 protein is CASSQDPRGDQPQHF. The CDR3 DNA follows: TGTGCCAGCAGCCAAGATCCCAGGGGGGATCAGCCCCAGCATTTT.